One and the same sample provided the 30 T cell receptor beta chains below, sequenced in a study of beta chain features in type 1 diabetes. Overall study results and limits: Shorter TCRB CDR3s, moderately but significantly so, marked every one of the four CD4+ subsets in Type 1 diabetes patients.

The isolated RNA, all of it, was reverse transcribed, so expressed TCRB transcripts were what got sequenced. Here immunoSEQ multiplex PCR was the method, and the copy in TCRdb shows in-frame clones only, minus some. The sample lists a few hundred thousand clones, about 15% occurring once. The antigens for these receptors are not known. Sequenced: naive CD4+ T cells from blood. The receptors derive from a man aged 25-45 years with type 1 diabetes.

In its sample, this clone was seen a few times. This chain connects TRBV7-9 to TRBJ2-2; 7 bases match TRBD1. Per the germline V gene, CDR1 is SEHNR and CDR2 is FQNEAQ (reference sequence). V shed 6 bases, J shed 2 bases, and the junction held 12 bases outside the gene matches. This CDR3 is built from 17 residues. The CDR3 nucleotides are TGTGCCAGCAGATATGTAGGGGGCGACCCCAACACCGGGGAGCTGTTTTTT. This translates into CASRYVGGDPNTGELFF.

A few counts support this clone. The J gene is TRBJ2-4, the V gene TRBV2, with 9 bases fitting TRBD1. In germline, CDR1 is SNHLY, CDR2 FYNNEI. This CDR3 region has 15 residues. Losses at the gene ends were 3 bases for V and 3 bases for J; bases not matched to a gene: 3. The CDR3 spells CASSDQGQGKNIQYF. In DNA, the CDR3 is TGTGCCAGCAGTGACCAGGGACAGGGCAAAAACATTCAGTACTTC.

This clone showed up just a few times. The chain combines TRBV27 with TRBJ2-7; the match to TRBD1 covers 11 bases. Trimming took 2 bases from V and 6 from J; bases not matched to a gene: 6. The CDR3 length is 15 residues. The germline V gene has CDR1 MNHEY and CDR2 SMNVEV (reference sequence). CDR3 DNA sequence: TGTGCCAGCAGTTTAATAGGACAGGGGGCTTTCGAGCAGTACTTC. It encodes CASSLIGQGAFEQYF.

This clone was counted a few times. V gene TRBV5-4 combines with J gene TRBJ2-2, with 7 bases identical to TRBD2. The germline CDR1 and CDR2 sequences are SGHNT and YYREEE (reference sequence). The CDR3 loop spans 15 amino acids. The ends lost 3 bases at V and 6 bases at J; junction bases unmatched: 8. CDR3 sequence: CASSSLSGNSGELFF. DNA of the CDR3: TGTGCCAGCAGCTCCCTAAGCGGGAATTCCGGGGAGCTGTTTTTT.

The CDR3 sequence: CASSLFLLGTYEQYF. The CDR3 nucleotides are TGTGCCAGCAGCTTGTTCCTTCTAGGAACCTACGAGCAGTACTTC. V is TRBV5-6 and J is TRBJ2-7; no clear D gene. Trimming cost V 1 base and J 2 bases, with 13 bases left between them. The germline gives CDR1 SGHDT, CDR2 YYEEEE. The CDR3 is 15 amino acids.

Only a few counts were recorded for this clone. The rearrangement links TRBV19 to TRBJ2-7; D perhaps matches TRBD1 (6 bases). Germline CDR1 LNHDA, CDR2 SQIVND (reference sequence). The CDR3 has 13 amino acids. The V and J ends lost 10 bases and 1 base respectively, with 14 bases between them. The CDR3 DNA is TGTGCCATTTCGGACAGAAATTCCTACGAGCAGTACTTC. It codes for CAISDRNSYEQYF.

The rearrangement joins TRBV30 to TRBJ2-6; D is perhaps TRBD1 (6 bases). This CDR3 contains 14 residues. V shed 7 bases and J shed 1 base, with 11 bases lying between them. Germline V CDR1 and CDR2: GTSNPN, SVGIG (reference sequence). The DNA of the CDR3 is TGTGCCTTACAAACAGGGTCTGGGGCCAACGTCCTGACTTTC. This gives the protein CALQTGSGANVLTF.

This clone was seen a few times. This chain connects TRBV2 to TRBJ2-7, with TRBD1 identical over 9 bases. Germline trimming cut 6 bases from V and 2 bases from J; bases unmatched to any gene: 5. CDR3 length: 14 amino acids. Germline V gives CDR1 SNHLY, CDR2 FYNNEI. The CDR3 sequence: CASSVGQGTYEQYF. The DNA for the CDR3 is TGTGCCAGCAGCGTGGGACAGGGTACCTACGAGCAGTACTTC.

In this sample, this clone turned up a few times. The chain uses TRBV6-5 and TRBJ2-1; TRBD2 agrees at 10 bases. The CDR3 sequence is 15 residues long. Trimming cost V 6 bases and J 2 bases; bases outside gene matches: 4. Germline CDR1 is MNHEY and CDR2 is SVGAGI. The CDR3 reads CASRPSGGTYNEQFF. In DNA, the CDR3 is TGTGCCAGCAGGCCTAGCGGGGGCACCTACAATGAGCAGTTCTTC.

The chain uses TRBV18 and TRBJ2-3; D is undetermined. V was clipped by 3 bases and J by 4 bases, with 5 bases between them. The CDR3 length is 12 residues. The germline V gene has CDR1 KGHSH and CDR2 LQKENI. DNA of the CDR3: TGTGCCAGCTCACCGTGGCCAGATACGCAGTATTTT. This codes for CASSPWPDTQYF.

The chain recombines TRBV29-1 with TRBJ1-1; TRBD1 might be the D (6 bases). V gave up 2 bases and J gave up 1 base, with 8 bases separating them. The CDR3 is made up of 13 amino acids. CDR1 SQVTM and CDR2 ANQGSEA come from the germline V gene. The CDR3 is CSVELTGNTEAFF. The CDR3 region has the DNA TGCAGCGTTGAATTGACAGGGAACACTGAAGCTTTCTTT.

In its sample, this clone was seen a few times. CDR3 bases: TGTGCCAGCAGCTTTCTCAGGGACAGTCACACTGAAGCTTTCTTT. Its translation: CASSFLRDSHTEAFF. The chain couples TRBV7-9 to TRBJ1-1; 7 bases align to TRBD1. CDR1 and CDR2 from the germline V gene are SEHNR and FQNEAQ (reference sequence). Losses at the gene ends were 3 bases for V and 3 bases for J; bases not matched to a gene: 7. The CDR3 loop spans 15 amino acids.

This clone was observed a handful of times. V usage is TRBV30 and J usage is TRBJ1-5; 7 bases fit TRBD1. V gave up 0 bases and J gave up 2 bases; unmatched junction bases: 4. There are 15 residues in the CDR3. CDR1 and CDR2 from the germline V gene are GTSNPN and SVGIG (reference sequence). CDR3 bases: TGTGCCTGGAGTGTAGGGGGCTCGGGCAATCAGCCCCAGCATTTT. Its translation is CAWSVGGSGNQPQHF.

The chain couples TRBV6-5 to TRBJ2-7; D gene uncertain. The CDR3 sequence is 15 residues long. Trimming cost V 0 bases and J 3 bases, with 12 bases left between them. In germline, CDR1 is MNHEY, CDR2 SVGAGI. The CDR3 DNA reads as TGTGCCAGCAGTTACTCGACCGGGTCCGACTACGAGCAGTACTTC. Residues: CASSYSTGSDYEQYF.

This sequence joins TRBV9 and TRBJ2-7; 11 positions agree with TRBD2. The J segment lost 6 bases and the V segment lost 0 bases, leaving 2 bases of the junction unmatched. Germline V gene sequence: CDR1 SGDLS, CDR2 YYNGEE. The CDR3 has 14 amino acids. CDR3 sequence: CASSVGLAGGEQYF. The DNA for the CDR3 is TGTGCCAGCAGCGTAGGGCTAGCGGGAGGCGAGCAGTACTTC.

The rearrangement links TRBV5-6 to TRBJ2-3; TRBD1 matches 8 bases. The CDR3 runs to 14 residues. The J segment lost 4 bases and the V segment lost 3 bases, leaving 4 bases of the junction unmatched. Germline CDR1 is SGHDT and CDR2 is YYEEEE. The chain's CDR3 is CASSSQQGADTQYF. CDR3 nucleotides: TGTGCCAGCAGCTCACAACAGGGGGCAGATACGCAGTATTTT.

CDR3 amino acids: CASSPRVQSRGTDEQFF. Written as DNA, the CDR3 is TGTGCCAGCAGCCCTCGGGTCCAGTCTAGGGGTACAGATGAGCAGTTCTTC. V and J are TRBV7-9 and TRBJ2-1; D perhaps matches TRBD1 (5 bases). The CDR3 extends over 17 amino acids. The germline V and J ends were trimmed by 5 bases and 8 bases, with 25 bases remaining between them. The germline gives CDR1 SEHNR, CDR2 FQNEAQ (reference sequence).

J is TRBJ1-1 and V is TRBV29-1; perhaps TRBD1 as D (6 bases). CDR1 is SQVTM, CDR2 ANQGSEA, per germline. V was clipped by 4 bases and J by 1 base, with 16 bases between them. CDR3 length: 15 amino acids. CDR3: CSVGQAGLGNTEAFF. The CDR3, as DNA: TGCAGCGTTGGACAGGCAGGCCTAGGGAACACTGAAGCTTTCTTT. The entire variable domain, with the rest obtained from reference TRBV29-1 and TRBJ1-1, is as follows: SAVISQKPSRDICQRGTSLTIQCQVDSQVTMMFWYRQQPGQSLTLIATANQGSEATYESGFVIDKFPISRPNLTFSTLTVSNMSPEDSSIYLCSVGQAGLGNTEAFFGQGTRLTVV.

This clone was found once. This chain joins TRBV7-2 and TRBJ2-7, with TRBD1 matching over 10 bases. Germline V gene data show CDR1 as SGHTA and CDR2 as FQGNSA. V gave up 5 bases and J gave up 0 bases; unmatched junction bases: 4. The CDR3 has 15 amino acids. The CDR3 protein is CASSIRTGGSYEQYF. CDR3 sequence (DNA): TGTGCCAGCAGCATAAGGACAGGGGGCTCCTACGAGCAGTACTTC.

This clone was seen a few times. The rearrangement links TRBV19 to TRBJ1-2; TRBD1 matches 7 bases. V lost 7 bases and J lost 3; bases outside the gene matches: 8. Germline V CDR1 and CDR2: LNHDA, SQIVND (reference sequence). The CDR3 sequence is 14 residues long. The CDR3 DNA follows: TGTGCCAGTACCACAGGGGTTTACGACTATGGCTACACCTTC. Amino acid sequence: CASTTGVYDYGYTF.

A few counts support this clone. This chain links TRBV29-1 with TRBJ1-1; TRBD1 matches at 7 bases. CDR3 length equals 13 residues. The J segment lost 4 bases and the V segment lost 3 bases, leaving 5 bases of the junction unmatched. The germline V gene encodes CDR1 SQVTM and CDR2 ANQGSEA. This CDR3 reads CSVDKGATTEAFF. The CDR3 DNA reads as TGCAGCGTTGATAAGGGGGCGACCACTGAAGCTTTCTTT.

The genes are TRBV9 and TRBJ2-3, with D uncertain. The V and J ends lost 4 bases and 5 bases respectively, with 8 bases between them. The germline V gene has CDR1 SGDLS and CDR2 YYNGEE. This CDR3 region has 12 residues. The chain's CDR3 is CASSPGRDTQYF. DNA for the CDR3: TGTGCCAGCAGCCCTGGCCGAGATACGCAGTATTTT.

The gene calls are TRBV19 and TRBJ1-1, with TRBD1 identical over 8 bases. V dropped 5 bases and J dropped 1; count of bases not matched to a gene: 3. The CDR3 is 14 amino acids. Germline V CDR1 and CDR2: LNHDA, SQIVND (reference sequence). CDR3 coding DNA: TGTGCCAGTAGTGCGGACAGGGCGAACACTGAAGCTTTCTTT. This gives the protein CASSADRANTEAFF.

V usage is TRBV7-9 and J usage is TRBJ1-2; D may be TRBD1 (5 bases). Germline V CDR1 and CDR2: SEHNR, FQNEAQ (reference sequence). Trimming cost V 3 bases and J 8 bases, with 13 bases left between them. The CDR3 totals 13 residues. CDR3 residues: CASSFGREDGYTF. CDR3 bases: TGTGCCAGCAGCTTCGGCAGGGAGGACGGCTACACCTTC.

This clone showed up just a few times. The genes are TRBV7-9 and TRBJ2-1; possible D gene TRBD1, 7 bases. This CDR3 comprises 14 residues. The V gene lost 11 bases and the J gene lost 4 bases, with 18 bases spanning the gap. Germline V gene lookup returns CDR1 SEHNR and CDR2 FQNEAQ (reference sequence). The DNA for the CDR3 is TGTGCCTCCGCGGGGACAGCCTCTTACAATGAGCAGTTCTTC. Its translation: CASAGTASYNEQFF.

The chain is built from TRBV19 and TRBJ1-1, with a tentative D call TRBD1 (6 bases). Germline V CDR1 and CDR2: LNHDA, SQIVND (reference sequence). Trimming pared 5 bases from V and 1 base from J, leaving 11 bases between. This CDR3 is 14 amino acids long. CDR3: CASSWTDRNTEAFF. CDR3 DNA sequence: TGTGCCAGTAGTTGGACAGATCGGAACACTGAAGCTTTCTTT. The whole variable domain, remainder taken from reference TRBV19 and TRBJ1-1, is DGGITQSPKYLFRKEGQNVTLSCEQNLNHDAMYWYRQDPGQGLRLIYYSQIVNDFQKGDIAEGYSVSREKKESFPLTVTSAQKNPTAFYLCASSWTDRNTEAFFGQGTRLTVV.

This chain uses TRBV18 with TRBJ1-1, with 12 positions matching TRBD1. With 6 bases clipped from V and 4 bases from J, the junction kept 3 bases outside the gene matches. Germline V gene lookup returns CDR1 KGHSH and CDR2 LQKENI. The CDR3 runs to 14 residues. The CDR3 DNA reads as TGTGCCAGCTCCCAGGGACAGGGGGCCACTGAAGCTTTCTTT. It translates to CASSQGQGATEAFF. The full variable domain, rest sourced from reference TRBV18 and TRBJ1-1, is NAGVMQNPRHLVRRRGQEARLRCSPMKGHSHVYWYRQLPEEGLKFMVYLQKENIIDESGMPKERFSAEFPKEGPSILRIQQVVRGDSAAYFCASSQGQGATEAFFGQGTRLTVV.

To note about this clone: Other nucleotide sequences in the sample specify the same CDR3. The gene calls are TRBV10-3 and TRBJ2-5, with 8 bases identical to TRBD1. There are 12 residues in the CDR3. J gave up 5 bases and V 8 bases, and 4 bases lay outside the gene matches. Germline V gene data show CDR1 as ENHRY and CDR2 as SYGVKD. The CDR3: CAISGQGETQYF. The CDR3 DNA reads TGTGCCATCTCCGGACAGGGTGAGACCCAGTACTTC.

The gene calls are TRBV5-1 and TRBJ2-5; 12 bases are shared with TRBD2. The germline V gene has CDR1 SGHRS and CDR2 YFSETQ. CDR3 length: 15 residues. V dropped 3 bases and J dropped 2; count of bases not matched to a gene: 2. This chain's CDR3 is CASSSTSGGQETQYF. The CDR3 coding sequence is TGCGCCAGCAGCTCGACTAGCGGGGGACAAGAGACCCAGTACTTC.

This clone was recorded a few times. The V and J genes are TRBV19 and TRBJ2-7, with a weak D call TRBD2 (6 bases). The V and J ends lost 4 bases and 2 bases respectively, with 12 bases between them. The CDR3 spans 14 residues. Germline V gene sequence: CDR1 LNHDA, CDR2 SQIVND (reference sequence). CDR3 bases: TGTGCCAGTAGTAATGGAGGGGACCCCTACGAGCAGTACTTC. Translated: CASSNGGDPYEQYF.